These 8 T cell receptor beta chains originate from one sample sequenced in a study of cytotoxic CD8 clonotypes in ibrutinib-treated CLL. Produced via immunoSEQ multiplex PCR; TCRdb's table is partial and in-frame only. The table lists more than 45,000 clones, 83% of them singletons. The sequencing here drew on PBMCs, taken after 24 months of ibrutinib treatment. Receptor source: a human donor with chronic lymphocytic leukemia.

This chain connects TRBV4-3 to TRBJ1-2, with 9 bases identical to TRBD1. Losses at the gene ends were 0 bases for V and 8 bases for J; bases not matched to a gene: 13. The CDR3 runs to 17 residues. Germline assignment: CDR1 LGHNA and CDR2 YSLEER. CDR3 DNA: TGCGCCAGCAGCCAAGATCGAGCTGGGACAGGGCGGGAGGGCTACACCTTC. This encodes CASSQDRAGTGREGYTF.

This clone occurred once. J is TRBJ2-1 and V is TRBV20-1, with D possibly TRBD2 on 5 matching bases. CDR3 length: 10 residues. Germline assignment: CDR1 DFQATT and CDR2 SNEGSKA (reference sequence). The V end was cut by 5 bases, the J end by 16 bases, with 15 bases between. In nucleotides, the CDR3 is TGCAGTGCTTCCACTAGTAGTCTCTTCTTC. Encoded protein: CSASTSSLFF.

The chain is built from TRBV27 and TRBJ1-1; TRBD1 aligns across 8 bases. Germline lookup yields CDR1 MNHEY and CDR2 SMNVEV (reference sequence). Trimming took 5 bases from V and 10 from J; bases not matched to a gene: 6. The CDR3 is made up of 12 amino acids. CDR3 DNA sequence: TGTGCCAGCAGTGCCTCACAGGGGGGAGCTTTCTTT. Protein product: CASSASQGGAFF.

The chain combines TRBV18 with TRBJ1-2; D perhaps matches TRBD1 (6 bases). Trimming shortened V by 4 bases and J by 4 bases, and 13 bases separated the two germline ends. CDR3 length equals 14 residues. Germline CDR1 and CDR2: KGHSH and LQKENI. The CDR3 sequence: CASSHGDTLYGYTF. The DNA of the CDR3 is TGTGCCAGCTCACACGGGGACACCCTCTATGGCTACACCTTC.

CDR3 in DNA: TGTGCCAGCAGCCCAACCGGGCGGGACGACACTGAAGCTTTCTTT. Protein product: CASSPTGRDDTEAFF. The chain recombines TRBV5-4 with TRBJ1-1; maybe TRBD1 (5 bases). Trimming took 4 bases from V and 3 from J, leaving 16 bases between them. Germline V gives CDR1 SGHNT, CDR2 YYREEE (reference sequence). The CDR3 runs to 15 residues.

In this sample, this clone turned up once. The chain couples TRBV2 to TRBJ1-1, with D unresolved. The ends were cut back, 8 bases at V and 4 bases at J, with 17 bases in the middle. CDR1 and CDR2 from the germline V gene are SNHLY and FYNNEI. The CDR3 runs to 14 residues. In nucleotides, the CDR3 is TGTGCCAGCTCCGTGCGGACGGGCGGCACTGAAGCTTTCTTT. Translated, it gives CASSVRTGGTEAFF.

J is TRBJ2-2 and V is TRBV7-2; tentative D call: TRBD1 (5 bases). CDR3 size: 15 residues. Per germline, CDR1 SGHTA and CDR2 FQGNSA. V was pared by 1 base and J by 2 bases, with 8 bases between. The CDR3 bases are TGTGCCAGCAGCTTAGTAGACAGAAACACCGGGGAGCTGTTTTTT. It encodes CASSLVDRNTGELFF. The full variable domain, completed using reference TRBV7-2 and TRBJ2-2, is GAGVSQSPSNKVTEKGKDVELRCDPISGHTALYWYRQSLGQGLEFLIYFQGNSAPDKSGLPSDRFSAERTGGSVSTLTIQRTQQEDSAVYLCASSLVDRNTGELFFGEGSRLTVL.

This clone has a handful of counts. This chain links TRBV27 with TRBJ1-2; 8 nucleotides line up with TRBD1. The germline V gene encodes CDR1 MNHEY and CDR2 SMNVEV (reference sequence). Trimming at V came to 5 bases and at J to 5 bases, leaving 19 bases not matched to a gene. The CDR3 spans 18 residues. The CDR3 is CASSPLGTGYIDRYGYTF. The DNA for the CDR3 is TGTGCCAGCAGTCCGCTGGGGACAGGCTATATAGATAGGTATGGCTACACCTTC.